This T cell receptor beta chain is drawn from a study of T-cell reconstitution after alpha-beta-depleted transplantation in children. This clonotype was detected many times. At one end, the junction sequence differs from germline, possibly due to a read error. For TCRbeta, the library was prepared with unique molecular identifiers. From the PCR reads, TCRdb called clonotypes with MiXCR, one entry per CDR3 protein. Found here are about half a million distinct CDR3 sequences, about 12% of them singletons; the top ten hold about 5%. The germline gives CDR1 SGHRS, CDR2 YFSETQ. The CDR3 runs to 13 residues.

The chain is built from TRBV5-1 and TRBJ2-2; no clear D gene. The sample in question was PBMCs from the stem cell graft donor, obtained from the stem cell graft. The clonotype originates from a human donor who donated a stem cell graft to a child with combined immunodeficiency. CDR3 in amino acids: CASSPRNPGELFF. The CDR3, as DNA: TGCGCCAGCAGCCCGCGGAACCCCGGGGAGCTGTTTTTT.